This T cell receptor beta chain stems from a study of CD8 T cells in ankylosing spondylitis. Generation of TCR beta libraries employed quantitative 5'-RACE incorporating molecular barcodes. MiXCR, applied by TCRdb to the 5' RACE reads, yields one record per CDR3 protein. The table includes roughly 250,000 distinct CDR3 sequences, 8% to 9.5% detected once. This clonotype was seen ten or more times. The CDR3 has 16 amino acids. CDR1 is DFQATT and CDR2 is SNEGSKA in the germline V gene (reference sequence). Unmatched junction bases numbered 6, after V lost 2 bases and J lost 6 bases. This clonotype originated in a male donor with ankylosing spondylitis or in good health (not recorded which). Sequencing was performed on blood, either unsorted or a sorted T cell fraction (not recorded which). The chain is built from TRBV20-1 and TRBJ2-1; 14 nucleotides align to TRBD2. CDR3 DNA sequence: TGCAGTGCTAGACAGACTAGCGGGGGGGCCGGCAATGAGCAGTTCTTC. Translating gives CSARQTSGGAGNEQFF.